This T cell receptor beta chain emerged from a study of blood T cell repertoires in COVID-19. Whole-study context: There were acute and convalescent COVID-19 samples, and they came from the United States, Italy and Spain. T cells, B-cell-depleted T cells, or PBMCs supplied cDNA or gDNA.

Trimming left V 0 bases short and J 7 bases short, with 8 bases between. This CDR3 contains 14 residues. Germline CDR1 and CDR2: SGHRS and YFSETQ. As processed by the authors: Estimated nucleated cell counts came from reference gene primer amplification. Sequencing was performed with immunoSEQ multiplex PCR; in TCRdb, only in-frame clones are kept and a portion is missing. That table furnishes V, J and clone size, whereas the DNA furnished D and trimming. In the table there are about 64,000 clones, 80% to 95% of which are singletons. A single count supports this clone. The sequenced sample consisted of peripheral blood. The chain is built from TRBV5-1 and TRBJ1-6, with D uncertain. This TCR came from a woman of 80 years or more with active COVID-19. CDR3: CASSLGSQNSPLHF. Here the CDR3 DNA reads TGCGCCAGCAGCTTGGGATCACAGAATTCACCCCTCCACTTT.